Presented here are 29 T cell receptor beta chains from one specimen sequenced in a study of T cells in Graves' hyperthyroidism and ophthalmopathy. The CDR3 regions of TCR beta were amplified from RNA transcripts. During a first-round RT-PCR of the TCR CDR3, the HTBI primer set was used. TCRdb re-derived calls from the multiplex PCR reads in MiXCR, one entry per CDR3 protein. This repertoire shows 500,000 to 600,000 distinct CDR3 sequences, 20% found once; its top ten account for 47%. The sequenced material came from blood. The source of these receptors is a man aged 40-55 years with Graves' ophthalmopathy.

This chain uses TRBV6-1 with TRBJ1-1, with D hard to call. V gave up 5 bases and J gave up 1 base, with 14 bases separating them. The CDR3 is 15 amino acids. From germline, CDR1 is MNHNS and CDR2 SASEGT. The CDR3 region has the DNA TGTGCCAGCAGTCCATCCGCCGACTCGAACACTGAAGCTTTCTTT. Translation: CASSPSADSNTEAFF.

Here the CDR3 reads CASLRKGGNQPQHF. The DNA for the CDR3 is TGTGCCAGCCTTAGGAAAGGGGGCAATCAGCCCCAGCATTTT. The rearrangement joins TRBV6-2 or TRBV6-3 to TRBJ1-5, with D tentatively TRBD1 (5 bases). The CDR3 covers 14 residues. Trimming removed 8 bases at V and 2 bases at J, with 13 bases between. Germline CDR1 reads MNHEY; CDR2 reads SVGEGT.

This rearrangement joins TRBV12-3 or TRBV12-4 to TRBJ1-2; 11 bases fit TRBD1. J lost 5 bases, V lost 5 bases, and 7 bases had no gene match. This CDR3 spans 15 amino acids. CDR3 nucleotides: TGTGCCAGCAGTCTAGGACAGGGGGCTAGTTATGGCTACACCTTC. Translating it yields CASSLGQGASYGYTF.

This clonotype was detected only a few times. This chain uses TRBV6-2 or TRBV6-3 with TRBJ2-7, with D possibly being TRBD1 or TRBD2 (5 bases each). The CDR3 is made up of 14 amino acids. The germline V gene has CDR1 MNHEY and CDR2 SVGEGT. Trimming shortened V by 5 bases and J by 3 bases, and 14 bases separated the two germline ends. For the CDR3, the DNA is TGTGCCAGCAGTCTCCGGGACCGGGGCTACGAGCAGTACTTC. As protein: CASSLRDRGYEQYF.

This chain connects TRBV3-1 to TRBJ2-1; 10 positions agree with TRBD2. The CDR3 has 15 amino acids. V lost 5 bases, J lost 5 bases, and 6 bases stayed unmatched. Germline V gene lookup returns CDR1 LGHDT and CDR2 YNNKEL (reference sequence). The DNA of the CDR3 is TGTGCCAGCAGCTTTTTTAGCGGGAGGAACAATGAGCAGTTCTTC. It codes for CASSFFSGRNNEQFF.

This clonotype was counted at least ten times. The chain links TRBV3-1 to TRBJ2-1; possibly TRBD2 for D (5 bases). The V gene lost 1 base and the J gene lost 7 bases, with 14 bases spanning the gap. The CDR3 has 15 amino acids. Germline CDR1 and CDR2: LGHDT and YNNKEL (reference sequence). CDR3 amino acids: CASSQGELRVNEQFF. The CDR3 nucleotides read TGTGCCAGCAGCCAAGGGGAGCTCCGGGTGAATGAGCAGTTCTTC.

This clonotype was seen at least ten times. This sequence joins TRBV5-1 and TRBJ2-3; D is ambiguous. Germline V CDR1 and CDR2: SGHRS, YFSETQ. The CDR3 is 15 residues long. V lost 4 bases, J lost 3 bases, and 15 bases lay in between. CDR3 in DNA: TGCGCCAGCAGCCCTGTAGGGCTAGAAACAGATACGCAGTATTTT. Amino acid sequence: CASSPVGLETDTQYF.

DNA for the CDR3: TGTGCCAGTTCTCACGGGGGCCGCACAGATACGCAGTATTTT. Protein: CASSHGGRTDTQYF. The chain is built from TRBV19 and TRBJ2-3; D may match TRBD1 or TRBD2 (6 bases each). In germline, CDR1 is LNHDA, CDR2 SQIVND (reference sequence). V was cut by 8 bases and J by 1 base, with 13 bases left in between. The CDR3 is 14 amino acids.

This clonotype was seen at least ten times. V and J are TRBV20-1 and TRBJ2-7; no clear D gene. This CDR3 has 12 amino acids. V lost 3 bases and J 2 bases, leaving 8 bases between the germline ends. CDR1 is DFQATT, CDR2 SNEGSKA, per germline (reference sequence). The CDR3 DNA is TGCAGTGCTAGGGGGTCCACCTACGAGCAGTACTTC. The encoded protein is CSARGSTYEQYF.

With respect to this clonotype: A much larger clone lies a single base off, so this may be a read error. The chain recombines TRBV7-2 with TRBJ1-1; unclear D gene. CDR1 and CDR2 (germline): SGHTA, FQGNSA. This CDR3 is built from 14 residues. Trimming shortened V by 1 base and J by 6 bases, and 12 bases separated the two germline ends. The CDR3 nucleotides are TGTGCCAGCAGCTTAGAGGAGAAGAGCGCTGAAGCTTTCTTT. This sequence encodes CASSLEEKSAEAFF. Full variable domain (missing parts from reference TRBV7-2 and TRBJ1-1): GAGVSQSPSNKVTEKGKDVELRCDPISGHTALYWYRQSLGQGLEFLIYFQGNSAPDKSGLPSDRFSAERTGGSVSTLTIQRTQQEDSAVYLCASSLEEKSAEAFFGQGTRLTVV.

This chain links TRBV7-9 with TRBJ1-4; maybe TRBD1 (6 bases). Germline CDR1 reads SEHNR; CDR2 reads FQNEAQ (reference sequence). Deletions cut 1 base from V and 8 bases from J, with 14 bases between. The CDR3 spans 15 residues. The CDR3 region is CASSLDGQGTEKLFF. The CDR3 bases are TGTGCCAGCAGCTTAGATGGGCAGGGGACAGAAAAACTGTTTTTT. The variable domain in full, completed from reference TRBV7-9 and TRBJ1-4, reads DTGVSQNPRHKITKRGQNVTFRCDPISEHNRLYWYRQTLGQGPEFLTYFQNEAQLEKSRLLSDRFSAERPKGSFSTLEIQRTEQGDSAMYLCASSLDGQGTEKLFFGSGTQLSVL.

There are a few counts of this clonotype. The genes are TRBV19 and TRBJ2-3; maybe TRBD1 (5 bases). Looked up from germline, CDR1 is LNHDA and CDR2 is SQIVND (reference sequence). V dropped 3 bases and J dropped 1 base, with 11 bases sitting between them. The CDR3 runs to 15 residues. The CDR3 is CASSMVGAGTDTQYF. CDR3 coding DNA: TGTGCCAGTAGTATGGTAGGGGCTGGCACAGATACGCAGTATTTT.

As to this clonotype: One junction end disagrees with the germline gene, perhaps due to a read error. This chain connects TRBV2 to TRBJ2-7, with 7 bases that match TRBD1. The CDR3 has 11 residues. Germline V CDR1 and CDR2: SNHLY, FYNNEI. The CDR3 spells CASSGPGRDSF. The DNA for the CDR3 is TGTGCCAGCAGTGGCCCCGGCCGGGACAGTTTC.

This clonotype was picked up a small number of times. This rearrangement joins TRBV7-9 to TRBJ2-2; TRBD1 is a possible D gene (5 bases). CDR3 length equals 17 residues. V lost 4 bases and J 1 base, leaving 16 bases between the germline ends. The germline CDR1 and CDR2 sequences are SEHNR and FQNEAQ (reference sequence). The DNA for the CDR3 is TGTGCCAGCAGCTCTGACAGAGTAGTTATGAACACCGGGGAGCTGTTTTTT. Its protein is CASSSDRVVMNTGELFF.

Of note for this clonotype: Since a much larger clone is just one base distant, this may be a read error. The DNA for the CDR3 is TGCGCCAGCAGTTTTCAGGGGCGAGGCTACACCTTC. It is translated as CASSFQGRGYTF. The rearrangement uses TRBV5-1 and TRBJ1-2, with D perhaps matching TRBD1 (6 bases). The V end was cut by 5 bases, the J end by 8 bases, with 13 bases between. This CDR3 has 12 amino acids. The germline CDR1 and CDR2 sequences are SGHRS and YFSETQ.

CDR3 residues: CSASRMTYEQYF. CDR3 sequence (DNA): TGCAGTGCTAGTCGGATGACCTACGAGCAGTACTTC. The chain has TRBV20-1 and TRBJ2-7; D gene ambiguous. The CDR3 runs 12 residues. Trimming removed 3 bases from V and 2 bases from J, with 8 bases in between. CDR1 and CDR2 (germline): DFQATT, SNEGSKA (reference sequence).

This chain joins TRBV6-1 and TRBJ1-5; TRBD1 matches at 7 bases. CDR3 size: 16 residues. The ends lost 6 bases at V and 2 bases at J; junction bases unmatched: 10. Germline CDR1 is MNHNS and CDR2 is SASEGT. Here the CDR3 reads CASRSGGGLGNQPQHF. The CDR3 DNA follows: TGTGCCAGCAGGTCAGGGGGGGGGCTCGGCAATCAGCCCCAGCATTTT.

This clonotype was counted at least ten times. The V and J genes are TRBV6-1 and TRBJ2-3; 9 bases match TRBD2. CDR1 MNHNS and CDR2 SASEGT come from the germline V gene. The CDR3 is 15 residues long. V dropped 6 bases and J dropped 0; count of bases not matched to a gene: 4. The CDR3: CASRTLAGSTDTQYF. CDR3 bases: TGTGCCAGCAGGACCCTAGCGGGAAGCACAGATACGCAGTATTTT.

There are many counts of this clonotype. This chain links TRBV18 with TRBJ1-2; possible D gene TRBD1, 6 bases. Deletions cut 3 bases from V and 8 bases from J, with 13 bases between. The germline CDR1 and CDR2 sequences are KGHSH and LQKENI. The CDR3 has 13 residues. CDR3 protein: CASSPGQRLGYTF. Here the CDR3 DNA reads TGTGCCAGCTCACCCGGACAGCGCCTGGGCTACACCTTC.

This clonotype was detected only a few times. The V gene is TRBV5-5, the J gene TRBJ2-7; D uncertain. The V gene's germline CDR1 is SGHKS and CDR2 YYEKEE (reference sequence). Trimming took 1 base from V and 0 from J, leaving 8 bases between them. The CDR3 has 14 amino acids. Here the CDR3 reads CASSLSVISYEQYF. In nucleotides, the CDR3 is TGTGCCAGCAGCTTGTCGGTTATCTCCTACGAGCAGTACTTC.

This clonotype occurred a few times. The V gene is TRBV27, the J gene TRBJ2-7; 7 bases agree with TRBD1. CDR1 and CDR2 (germline): MNHEY, SMNVEV (reference sequence). The length of the CDR3 is 12 residues. Germline trimming cut 8 bases from V and 6 bases from J; bases unmatched to any gene: 7. In nucleotides, the CDR3 is TGTGCCAGCGCCTCGTGGACAGGCGAGCAGTACTTC. Its translation: CASASWTGEQYF.

This clonotype occurred many times. The chain is built from TRBV7-2 and TRBJ1-1, with unresolved D. V was clipped by 2 bases and J by 5 bases, with 12 bases between them. This CDR3 is built from 14 residues. Germline V CDR1 and CDR2: SGHTA, FQGNSA. The CDR3 DNA sequence: TGTGCCAGCAGCTTAAGGTTGGGGAGGACTGAAGCTTTCTTT. This encodes CASSLRLGRTEAFF.

This clonotype was counted many times. The V and J genes are TRBV7-9 and TRBJ2-3; D is perhaps TRBD1 or TRBD2 (6 bases each). V lost 11 bases and J 5 bases, leaving 20 bases between the germline ends. CDR1 and CDR2 (germline): SEHNR, FQNEAQ (reference sequence). The length of the CDR3 is 14 residues. Here the CDR3 reads CALRGGGPRDTQYF. Here the CDR3 DNA reads TGTGCCCTACGTGGAGGGGGGCCTAGAGATACGCAGTATTTT.

CDR3 residues: CASSYGTGSNQPQHF. In DNA form, the CDR3 reads TGTGCCAGCAGCTATGGGACCGGGAGCAATCAGCCCCAGCATTTT. The chain employs TRBV5-6 and TRBJ1-5; possible D gene TRBD1, 5 bases. Germline CDR1 and CDR2: SGHDT and YYEEEE. This CDR3 spans 15 amino acids. Trimming shortened V by 3 bases and J by 1 base, and 11 bases separated the two germline ends. The whole variable domain, remainder taken from reference TRBV5-6 and TRBJ1-5, is DAGVTQSPTHLIKTRGQQVTLRCSPKSGHDTVSWYQQALGQGPQFIFQYYEEEERQRGNFPDRFSGHQFPNYSSELNVNALLLGDSALYLCASSYGTGSNQPQHFGDGTRLSIL.

This clonotype turned up a few times. This rearrangement joins TRBV20-1 to TRBJ2-1, with D uncertain. Germline V gene lookup returns CDR1 DFQATT and CDR2 SNEGSKA (reference sequence). The CDR3 is made up of 14 amino acids. V was shortened by 1 base and J by 2 bases, with 9 bases between the two germline ends. As DNA, the CDR3 is TGCAGTGCTAGAGTGCCTGGGACCTACAATGAGCAGTTCTTC. This encodes CSARVPGTYNEQFF.

The chain carries TRBV18 and TRBJ2-7; TRBD2 matches 8 bases. The CDR3 covers 15 residues. Looked up from germline, CDR1 is KGHSH and CDR2 is LQKENI. V trimming: 2 bases; J trimming: 6 bases; junction bases outside the gene matches: 9. The CDR3 here is CASSPVERERGEQYF. The CDR3 nucleotides are TGTGCCAGCTCACCAGTCGAGCGGGAGAGGGGCGAGCAGTACTTC. Looking up the rest from reference TRBV18 and TRBJ2-7 gives the full variable domain: NAGVMQNPRHLVRRRGQEARLRCSPMKGHSHVYWYRQLPEEGLKFMVYLQKENIIDESGMPKERFSAEFPKEGPSILRIQQVVRGDSAAYFCASSPVERERGEQYFGPGTRLTVT.

This rearrangement joins TRBV7-9 to TRBJ1-6, with 7 bases aligning to TRBD1. Per the germline V gene, CDR1 is SEHNR and CDR2 is FQNEAQ (reference sequence). With V trimmed by 5 bases and J by 6 bases, 10 bases remained unmatched. The CDR3 runs to 16 residues. The CDR3 here is CASSPDRAGSNSPLHF. The CDR3 DNA reads TGTGCCAGCAGCCCCGACAGGGCGGGGAGTAATTCACCCCTCCACTTT.

This clonotype occurred many times. The gene calls are TRBV7-2 and TRBJ2-2, with 9 bases identical to TRBD2. Germline V gene lookup returns CDR1 SGHTA and CDR2 FQGNSA. V lost 5 bases and J lost 1; bases outside the gene matches: 5. The CDR3 runs 16 residues. The CDR3 here is CASSLRLAENTGELFF. CDR3 DNA: TGTGCCAGCAGCCTAAGACTAGCGGAGAACACCGGGGAGCTGTTTTTT.

The V call is TRBV29-1, the J call TRBJ2-1, with no clear D. V dropped 2 bases and J dropped 9 bases, with 2 bases sitting between them. Germline V gene data show CDR1 as SQVTM and CDR2 as ANQGSEA. The CDR3 runs 9 residues. The CDR3 coding sequence is TGCAGCGTTGAACGTGAGCAGTTCTTC. Amino acids: CSVEREQFF.